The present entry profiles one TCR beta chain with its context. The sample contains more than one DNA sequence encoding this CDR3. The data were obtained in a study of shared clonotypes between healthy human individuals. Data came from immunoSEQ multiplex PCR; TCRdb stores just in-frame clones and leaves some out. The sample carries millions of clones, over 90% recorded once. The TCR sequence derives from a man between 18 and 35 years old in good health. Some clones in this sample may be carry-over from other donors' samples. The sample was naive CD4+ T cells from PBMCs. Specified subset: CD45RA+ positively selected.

DNA of the CDR3: TGTGCCAGCAGTAGACCAGGGACTGTGAACACTGAAGCTTTCTTT. This translates into CASSRPGTVNTEAFF. J is TRBJ1-1 and V is TRBV28, with D perhaps matching TRBD1 (5 bases). The CDR3 runs 15 residues. Trimming removed 5 bases at V and 0 bases at J, with 13 bases between. The V gene's germline CDR1 is MDHEN and CDR2 SYDVKM.